The 5 T cell receptor beta chains given below trace back to one sample, sequenced in a study of T cells in Graves' hyperthyroidism and ophthalmopathy. TCR beta CDR3 region amplification was performed from RNA transcripts. HTBI primers drove first-round RT-PCR of the TCR CDR3. TCRdb used MiXCR to reprocess the multiplex PCR reads, holding one entry per CDR3 protein. Of around 760,000 distinct CDR3 sequences listed, 30% to 40% were seen once; the top ten hold roughly 30%. Input material: blood. These receptor sequences come from a woman aged 40 to 50 with Graves' hyperthyroidism.

This clonotype was detected many times. The V call is TRBV5-6, the J call TRBJ2-5, with 16 bases that match TRBD2. CDR3 length equals 17 residues. Germline loops: CDR1 SGHDT, CDR2 YYEEEE. Trimming took 3 bases from V and 2 from J; bases not matched to a gene: 4. The chain's CDR3 is CASSWGLAGGYQETQYF. CDR3 nucleotide sequence: TGTGCCAGCAGCTGGGGACTAGCGGGAGGGTATCAAGAGACCCAGTACTTC.

This clonotype was seen many times. The gene calls are TRBV13 and TRBJ1-6; D call uncertain. This CDR3 spans 14 amino acids. Trimming took 5 bases from V and 9 from J, leaving 14 bases between them. CDR1 is PRHDT, CDR2 FYEKMQ, per germline (reference sequence). The DNA for the CDR3 is TGTGCCAGCAGCCGGACCGCCCAAGTTTCACCCCTCCACTTT. Its protein is CASSRTAQVSPLHF. Combining the CDR3 with reference TRBV13 and TRBJ1-6 gives the whole variable domain AAGVIQSPRHLIKEKRETATLKCYPIPRHDTVYWYQQGPGQDPQFLISFYEKMQSDKGSIPDRFSAQQFSDYHSELNMSSLELGDSALYFCASSRTAQVSPLHFGNGTRLTVT.

Comment on this clonotype: One end of the junction varies from germline; a read error may be responsible. The V call is TRBV10-2, the J call TRBJ1-1; D is unresolved. CDR3 length: 14 amino acids. Germline V lookup: CDR1 WSHSY, CDR2 SAAADI. DNA of the CDR3: TGTGCCAGCAGTCCCCGGGTTATGAACACTGAAGCTTTCTTT. Residues: CASSPRVMNTEAFF.

A few counts support this clonotype. Here the CDR3 DNA reads TGCGCCAGCAGCTTGTTTAGCCGCGGTTCGAGAAACGAGCAGTACTTC. It yields the protein CASSLFSRGSRNEQYF. V usage is TRBV5-1 and J usage is TRBJ2-7; D gene ambiguous. The V end lost 1 base, the J end lost 5 bases, and 19 bases lay between the germline ends. Germline values: CDR1 SGHRS, CDR2 YFSETQ. This CDR3 spans 16 amino acids. The full variable domain, completed using reference TRBV5-1 and TRBJ2-7, is KAGVTQTPRYLIKTRGQQVTLSCSPISGHRSVSWYQQTPGQGLQFLFEYFSETQRNKGNFPGRFSGRQFSNSRSEMNVSTLELGDSALYLCASSLFSRGSRNEQYFGPGTRLTVT.

This clonotype was seen repeatedly, ten times or more. The gene calls are TRBV9 and TRBJ2-7, with 11 bases matching TRBD2. The CDR3 has 15 amino acids. Germline values: CDR1 SGDLS, CDR2 YYNGEE. The junction had 8 bases not matched to a gene; V was cut back by 4 bases and J by 5 bases. The CDR3 is CASSHSGLAGHEQYF. In DNA form, the CDR3 reads TGTGCCAGCAGCCATAGCGGACTAGCGGGCCACGAGCAGTACTTC.